This is a list of T cell receptor beta chains from one sample in a study of blood T cells in healthy people across ages. TCRdb re-called the 5' RACE reads with MiXCR, one entry per CDR3 protein. The sample holds around 1,800,000 distinct CDR3 sequences, about two fifths seen once. The sample consisted of blood. These receptors all come from a human donor in good health. Each CDR3 is given with its conserved first and last residue. The D gene is left open where the match is weak. The listing skips clone size in some rows; elsewhere it reads once, few, many or a size class.

>TRBJ2-7|-|-|TRBV6-5
TGTGCCAGCAGTACGGTGGGGGGCCCAGGGCCCTACGAGCAGTACTTC
CASSTVGGPGPYEQYF
>TRBJ2-1|TRBD2|once|TRBV11-2
TGTGCCAGCAGCTTAGATAGGGTGGCTAGCGGTTACAATGAGCAGTTCTTC
CASSLDRVASGYNEQFF
>TRBJ1-2|-|-|TRBV2
TGTGCCAGCAGCCTAACTCAGACAACTAACTATGGCTACACCTTC
CASSLTQTTNYGYTF
>TRBJ2-5|TRBD1|few|TRBV7-2
TGTGCCAGCAGCTCCGGACAGGGGCGAAGCCAGCAGTACTTC
CASSSGQGRSQQYF
>TRBJ1-1|-|-|TRBV7-2
TGTGCCAGTTGGCAGGGGAGGGAAAACACTGAAGCTTTCTTT
CASWQGRENTEAFF
>TRBJ1-2|TRBD1|-|TRBV12-3/TRBV12-4
TGTGCCAGCACCAGGACAGGGGGTGGTGGCTACACCTTC
CASTRTGGGGYTF
>TRBJ1-5|-|few|TRBV7-2
TGTGCCAGCAGCTTTTCAGGGAGGTTCAATCAGCCCCAGCATTTT
CASSFSGRFNQPQHF
>TRBJ2-7|TRBD1|few|TRBV7-6
TGTGCCAGCGGACAGGGGCCGGGGACTTGGGACGAGCAGTACTTC
CASGQGPGTWDEQYF
>TRBJ2-1|-|-|TRBV20-1
TGCAGTGCTAGTATGGGGGTCCCTGAGCAGTTCTTC
CSASMGVPEQFF
>TRBJ1-1|TRBD1|-|TRBV20-1
TGCAGTGCTAGTCTGGGTAGGAGGGGGCTTACTGAAGCTTTCTTT
CSASLGRRGLTEAFF
>TRBJ2-5|-|-|TRBV28
TGTGCCGCACGGGGGCCCAGGGCCCAGTACTTC
CAARGPRAQYF
>TRBJ2-1|TRBD2|few|TRBV4-2
TGTGCCAGCAGCCAAGAACTAGCGGGGGCTTCGTGGGAGTTCTTC
CASSQELAGASWEFF
>TRBJ2-5|TRBD1|few|TRBV5-1
TGCGCCAGCAGCACCTCGACAGGGGGCGCGGGTCAAGAGACCCAGTACTTC
CASSTSTGGAGQETQYF
>TRBJ2-7|TRBD1|few|TRBV6-1
TGTGCCAGCATTCTCATAGGTGGGACAGTAGACTACGAGCAGTACTTC
CASILIGGTVDYEQYF
>TRBJ2-2|TRBD1|few|TRBV4-3
TGCGCCAGCAGCCAAGCCCTACAGGGGATCACCGGGGAGCTGTTTTTT
CASSQALQGITGELFF
>TRBJ2-5|-|-|TRBV7-7
TGTGCTAGCAGCTCAGTGGGGGTGTTAGAGACCCAGTACTTC
CASSSVGVLETQYF
>TRBJ2-3|-|-|TRBV7-7
TGTGCTAGCAGCTTATGCCGTCCTAAACGCGGCGATACGCAGTATTTT
CASSLCRPKRGDTQYF
>TRBJ2-7|TRBD1|-|TRBV3-1
TGTGCCAGCAGCCAGACAGGGGTGAACCACGAGCAGTACTTC
CASSQTGVNHEQYF
>TRBJ1-2|-|few|TRBV29-1
TGCAGCGTCCCGGCCTCATTCCGGGATGGCTACACCTTC
CSVPASFRDGYTF
>TRBJ1-5|TRBD1|few|TRBV24-1
TGTGCCACCCGAGGGACAGCTAGCAATCAGCCCCAGCATTTT
CATRGTASNQPQHF
>TRBJ2-1|TRBD2|many|TRBV5-5
TGTGCCAGCAGCTTGACTAGCGGGAGATACAATGAGCAGTTCTTC
CASSLTSGRYNEQFF
>TRBJ2-5|-|few|TRBV9
TGTGCCAGCAGCGTAGTTCCAGACCAAGAGACCCAGTACTTC
CASSVVPDQETQYF
>TRBJ1-5|TRBD1|-|TRBV12-3/TRBV12-4
TGTGCCAGCAGTCCGACAGGGGGACCGAATCAGCCCCAGCATTTT
CASSPTGGPNQPQHF
>TRBJ1-5|-|few|TRBV6-2/TRBV6-3
TGTGCCAGCAGTTACTTCCCCGAGGGCAGGGGATTTAGCAATCAGCCCCAGCATTTT
CASSYFPEGRGFSNQPQHF
>TRBJ1-5|-|-|TRBV7-2
TGTGTCAGCAGCCCCCAGACAGGAGATTATAGCAATCAGCCCCAGCATTTT
CVSSPQTGDYSNQPQHF
>TRBJ1-1|-|-|TRBV7-8
TGTGCCAGCAGCTCCGTATCCAGGGGCGCGGACGCTGAAGCTTTCTTT
CASSSVSRGADAEAFF